The 8 T cell receptor beta chains in this list originate from one sample, sequenced in a study of shared clonotypes between healthy human individuals. Generated by immunoSEQ multiplex PCR, the TCRdb table keeps only in-frame clones and is missing some. The sample lists fewer than 850,000 clones; less than 95% were seen once. The material sequenced was memory CD8+ T cells from PBMCs. Documented subset: CD45RO+ cells pooled with CCR7-negative TemRA cells. The receptor source for this set is a young man in good health. Some clones in this sample may be carry-over from other donors' samples.

V and J are TRBV29-1 and TRBJ1-1; a possible D gene is TRBD1 (6 bases). The germline CDR1 and CDR2 sequences are SQVTM and ANQGSEA. Trimming removed 5 bases from V and 6 bases from J, with 10 bases in between. The CDR3 is made up of 11 amino acids. The CDR3 spells CSVPRGAEAFF. As DNA, the CDR3 is TGCAGCGTTCCCAGGGGCGCTGAAGCTTTCTTT. Together with reference TRBV29-1 and TRBJ1-1, the CDR3 gives the full variable domain: SAVISQKPSRDICQRGTSLTIQCQVDSQVTMMFWYRQQPGQSLTLIATANQGSEATYESGFVIDKFPISRPNLTFSTLTVSNMSPEDSSIYLCSVPRGAEAFFGQGTRLTVV.

The chain recombines TRBV5-4 with TRBJ2-3; 7 nucleotides align to TRBD1. The CDR3 runs to 15 residues. V was clipped by 0 bases and J by 5 bases; unmatched bases: 6. Per germline, CDR1 SGHNT and CDR2 YYREEE (reference sequence). The CDR3 bases are TGTGCCAGCAGCTTGGTCGCCCAGGGGGTAGATACGCAGTATTTT. It translates to CASSLVAQGVDTQYF.

The V call is TRBV18, the J call TRBJ2-7; 7 bases line up with TRBD1. Trimming took 3 bases from V and 3 from J; bases not matched to a gene: 5. The CDR3 runs to 14 residues. The germline V gene has CDR1 KGHSH and CDR2 LQKENI. CDR3 sequence (DNA): TGTGCCAGCTCACCGGACAGGATGGTCTACGAGCAGTACTTC. Encoded protein: CASSPDRMVYEQYF.

This chain joins TRBV6-1 and TRBJ1-4, with a weak D call TRBD1 (6 bases). The CDR3 totals 14 residues. Per germline, CDR1 MNHNS and CDR2 SASEGT. Trimming removed 4 bases from V and 7 bases from J, with 13 bases in between. The CDR3 DNA sequence: TGTGCCAGCAGTGCGAGGAACAGGGCTGAAAAACTGTTTTTT. Residues: CASSARNRAEKLFF.

The chain carries TRBV15 and TRBJ2-3; 8 bases map to TRBD1. The CDR3 consists of 14 residues. The germline CDR1 and CDR2 sequences are LNHNV and YYDKDF (reference sequence). The V segment lost 2 bases and the J segment 4 bases; nucleotides outside the gene matches: 2. The CDR3 coding sequence is TGTGCCACCAGCAGAAACAGGGGGTCAGATACGCAGTATTTT. Its protein product is CATSRNRGSDTQYF.

This clone was picked up many times. The rearrangement uses TRBV7-7 and TRBJ2-2, with 12 bases aligning to TRBD2. CDR1 and CDR2 from the germline V gene are SSHAT and FNYEAQ (reference sequence). The CDR3 is 15 amino acids. Trimming took 5 bases from V and 7 from J; bases not matched to a gene: 5. CDR3 sequence: CASSEGLAGYGELFF. CDR3 in DNA: TGTGCCAGCAGCGAAGGACTAGCGGGGTACGGGGAGCTGTTTTTT.

For the CDR3, the DNA is TGCGCCAGCAGCTCCACCAGCGGTCTCGAGCAGTACTTC. Translation gives CASSSTSGLEQYF. The chain couples TRBV5-1 to TRBJ2-7, with a possible D match to TRBD2 (5 bases). The CDR3 consists of 13 residues. The germline V gene has CDR1 SGHRS and CDR2 YFSETQ. V was trimmed by 3 bases and J by 6 bases, leaving 13 bases between them.

The chain has TRBV15 and TRBJ2-5, with 10 positions matching TRBD2. Per germline, CDR1 LNHNV and CDR2 YYDKDF (reference sequence). The V gene end was trimmed by 5 bases and the J gene end by 5 bases; junction bases not matched to a gene: 14. The CDR3 loop spans 17 amino acids. This CDR3 is CATSPWLAGAGFETQYF. The CDR3 bases are TGTGCCACCAGCCCTTGGCTAGCGGGAGCTGGATTCGAGACCCAGTACTTC.